The clone carrying this T cell receptor beta chain was picked up a small number of times. Antigen: not known. This specimen belongs to a study of T cell repertoires in cytomegalovirus infection. Study details: Matching HLA type, along with CMV infection, was indicated by public TCR beta signatures.

Overall study findings and caveats: Adding up the frequency of public TCR beta families identified people who carried CMV plus the relevant HLA.

V gave up 5 bases and J gave up 7 bases, with 14 bases separating them. Germline V CDR1 and CDR2: MNHNY, SVGAGI (reference sequence). The CDR3 is 13 amino acids. TCRdb reprocessed the reads with MiXCR, giving one entry per CDR3 protein. The sample records some 700,000 distinct CDR3 sequences, roughly a third being singletons. The chain couples TRBV6-6 to TRBJ2-5; D is perhaps TRBD1 or TRBD2 (6 bases each). This material consisted of cultured PBMCs, taken from culture after CMV antigen stimulation. The TCR was taken from a human donor in good health (CMV status not recorded). Some clones in this sample may be carry-over from other donors' samples. CDR3: CASSTRGPGTQYF. The CDR3 nucleotides are TGTGCCAGCAGTACCCGGGGGCCGGGGACCCAGTACTTC.